Shown below are 15 T cell receptor beta chains from a single sample sequenced in a study of cytomegalovirus exposure and HLA in healthy donors. Vbeta (60) and Jbeta (13) primers were used in the PCR. Data came from immunoSEQ multiplex PCR; TCRdb stores just in-frame clones and leaves some out. The sample includes about 94,000 clones, approximately 76% seen only once; the top ten take roughly 7.7%. What was sequenced was PBMCs. These receptors all stem from a middle-aged man in good health and CMV-seropositive.

The chain combines TRBV7-9 with TRBJ2-6, with 9 nucleotides matching TRBD1. The V and J ends lost 5 bases and 6 bases, in that order; junction bases with no gene match: 8. Germline CDR1 SEHNR, CDR2 FQNEAQ (reference sequence). CDR3 size: 16 residues. CDR3 in amino acids: CASSPPDRGMANVLTF. CDR3 sequence (DNA): TGTGCCAGCAGCCCTCCGGACAGGGGAATGGCCAACGTCCTGACTTTC.

This sequence joins TRBV6-5 and TRBJ2-3; 8 positions match TRBD1. The length of the CDR3 is 16 residues. Germline V gives CDR1 MNHEY, CDR2 SVGAGI. Unmatched junction bases numbered 7, after V lost 0 bases and J lost 5 bases. The CDR3 reads CASSYSPAGGRDTQYF. DNA for the CDR3: TGTGCCAGCAGTTACTCGCCGGCAGGGGGCAGAGATACGCAGTATTTT.

The rearrangement joins TRBV7-9 to TRBJ2-5; possibly TRBD1 for D (7 bases). Germline CDR1 is SEHNR and CDR2 is FQNEAQ (reference sequence). Trimming shortened V by 0 bases and J by 1 base, and 15 bases separated the two germline ends. The CDR3 spans 17 residues. The DNA of the CDR3 is TGTGCCAGCAGCTTAGCGGTGGCAGGGGGGCCCCAAGAGACCCAGTACTTC. It is translated as CASSLAVAGGPQETQYF. The whole variable domain, remainder taken from reference TRBV7-9 and TRBJ2-5, is DTGVSQNPRHKITKRGQNVTFRCDPISEHNRLYWYRQTLGQGPEFLTYFQNEAQLEKSRLLSDRFSAERPKGSFSTLEIQRTEQGDSAMYLCASSLAVAGGPQETQYFGPGTRLLVL.

J is TRBJ2-7 and V is TRBV6-6, with 9 bases fitting TRBD1. Germline assignment: CDR1 MNHNY and CDR2 SVGAGI (reference sequence). V gave up 5 bases and J gave up 7 bases; unmatched junction bases: 9. CDR3 length: 14 amino acids. CDR3 DNA sequence: TGTGCCAGCAGTCCACCGGGACAGGGCGGTGAGCAGTACTTC. Translation gives CASSPPGQGGEQYF.

This chain uses TRBV28 with TRBJ2-3, with D possibly matching TRBD2 (6 bases). The CDR3 runs 16 residues. V was pared by 7 bases and J by 2 bases, with 19 bases between. CDR1 is MDHEN and CDR2 is SYDVKM in the germline V gene. CDR3 protein: CASNGGGMGPTDTQYF. DNA for the CDR3: TGTGCCAGCAATGGTGGCGGGATGGGCCCCACAGATACGCAGTATTTT.

This clone occurred a few times. The chain joins TRBV7-9 to TRBJ1-4, with TRBD1 matching 11 bases. This CDR3 contains 15 residues. Germline CDR1 and CDR2: SEHNR and FQNEAQ (reference sequence). Unmatched junction bases numbered 4, after V lost 5 bases and J lost 5 bases. The CDR3 is CASSPGQGENEKLFF. The CDR3 DNA sequence: TGTGCCAGCAGCCCGGGACAGGGGGAAAATGAAAAACTGTTTTTT.

The rearrangement joins TRBV5-1 to TRBJ1-1, with unresolved D. The CDR3 loop spans 14 amino acids. Germline-derived CDR1 and CDR2 are SGHRS and YFSETQ. V lost 0 bases, J lost 0 bases, and 6 bases lay in between. Here the CDR3 reads CASSLEHLNTEAFF. The CDR3 DNA reads TGCGCCAGCAGCTTGGAGCACCTGAACACTGAAGCTTTCTTT.

CDR3 loop: CATRTGGTGANVLTF. CDR3 nucleotide sequence: TGTGCCACCAGGACAGGGGGAACTGGGGCCAACGTCCTGACTTTC. V usage is TRBV27 and J usage is TRBJ2-6, with 10 bases lining up with TRBD1. The germline V gene has CDR1 MNHEY and CDR2 SMNVEV (reference sequence). V was pared by 10 bases and J by 2 bases, with 5 bases of the junction left unmatched. CDR3 size: 15 residues.

The chain combines TRBV4-1 with TRBJ2-3, with 7 nucleotides matching TRBD1. V was clipped by 2 bases and J by 5 bases; unmatched bases: 7. Germline V gives CDR1 MGHRA, CDR2 YSYEKL. CDR3 size: 15 residues. CDR3 sequence: CASSQPDRVEDTQYF. For the CDR3, the DNA is TGCGCCAGCAGCCAACCCGACAGGGTTGAAGATACGCAGTATTTT.

The chain employs TRBV19 and TRBJ2-4, with a tentative D call TRBD1 (7 bases). Between the trimmed V and J ends, which lost 8 bases and 5 bases, there was a span of 16 bases. Germline V gene lookup returns CDR1 LNHDA and CDR2 SQIVND (reference sequence). The CDR3 contains 14 residues. CDR3 DNA: TGTGCCAGTTCAGGGGGGAGGACAGAAAACATTCAGTACTTC. Translated, it gives CASSGGRTENIQYF.

This clone has more than one count but fewer than ten. The chain is built from TRBV7-2 and TRBJ1-5; weak D call: TRBD1 (5 bases). V was clipped by 5 bases and J by 6 bases, with 8 bases between them. The CDR3 is made up of 12 amino acids. Germline loops: CDR1 SGHTA, CDR2 FQGNSA. In DNA form, the CDR3 reads TGTGCCAGCAGCGTAACAGGTCAGCCCCAGCATTTT. Its protein is CASSVTGQPQHF.

The rearrangement joins TRBV4-3 to TRBJ2-3, with D possibly being TRBD2 (6 bases). The V and J ends lost 3 bases and 6 bases respectively, with 19 bases between them. CDR3 length equals 16 residues. The germline V gene encodes CDR1 LGHNA and CDR2 YSLEER. CDR3 protein: CASSQDVAGGGDTQYF. For the CDR3, the DNA is TGCGCCAGCAGCCAGGACGTAGCCGGAGGAGGGGATACGCAGTATTTT.

V usage is TRBV4-3 and J usage is TRBJ2-1, with a possible D match to TRBD2 (6 bases). Germline V gene lookup returns CDR1 LGHNA and CDR2 YSLEER. V was shortened by 6 bases and J by 0 bases, with 15 bases between the two germline ends. This CDR3 spans 16 amino acids. CDR3 bases: TGCGCCAGCAGTGGAGGTGCGGGGAGCTCCTACAATGAGCAGTTCTTC. It translates to CASSGGAGSSYNEQFF.

The rearrangement uses TRBV28 and TRBJ2-3, with TRBD2 as a possible D gene (5 bases). This CDR3 is built from 15 residues. CDR1 MDHEN and CDR2 SYDVKM come from the germline V gene. The V gene lost 5 bases and the J gene lost 3 bases, with 15 bases spanning the gap. CDR3 sequence reads: CASSAGGSRTDTQYF. In DNA, the CDR3 is TGTGCCAGCAGTGCGGGCGGGTCGAGGACAGATACGCAGTATTTT.

The rearrangement joins TRBV27 to TRBJ2-1; a weak D match, TRBD2 (5 bases). V was shortened by 3 bases and J by 2 bases, with 11 bases between the two germline ends. This CDR3 comprises 15 residues. Per germline, CDR1 MNHEY and CDR2 SMNVEV (reference sequence). The CDR3 bases are TGTGCCAGCAGTTTGGCGGGCCCCACCTACAATGAGCAGTTCTTC. This sequence encodes CASSLAGPTYNEQFF.